These T cell receptor beta chains were read from a single sample in a study of a mutant IDH1 vaccine in newly diagnosed glioma. Assay: immunoSEQ multiplex PCR; the TCRdb copy retains only in-frame clones and omits some. The sample holds some 59,000 clones, roughly 90% seen once. The antigens of these receptors remain unknown. The sample here was PBMCs, taken from a glioma patient whose treatment included an IDH1 peptide vaccine. The receptors stem from a middle-aged man with glioma. CDR3s include the opening cysteine and the closing phenylalanine or tryptophan. The D gene is left open where the match is weak. Size tells how often a clone was seen (once, few, many) or the class of an expanded clone, and some rows leave it out.

abundance	v_gene	d_gene	j_gene	CDR3nt	CDR3aa
-	TRBV15	-	TRBJ2-7	TGTGCCACGAGTGTGACTAGTAATAGAGACGAGCAGTACTTC	CATSVTSNRDEQYF
-	TRBV2	-	TRBJ1-1	TGTGCCAGCAGTCCGGTGCAGAACACTGAAGCTTTCTTT	CASSPVQNTEAFF
-	TRBV5-6	TRBD1	TRBJ1-2	TGTGCCAGCAGCTTTGGGGACAGGGTCGCCCTCGGCTACACCTTC	CASSFGDRVALGYTF
-	TRBV4-3	-	TRBJ2-3	TGCGCCAGCAGCGAAGGGGCATCAGGGGCCGCAGATACGCAGTATTTT	CASSEGASGAADTQYF
-	TRBV14	-	TRBJ1-2	TGTGCCAGCAGCCTTGACGGACTCCTCGGTGGCTACACCTTC	CASSLDGLLGGYTF
-	TRBV6-1	-	TRBJ2-5	TGTGCCAGCCAGGCTAGGGCTGGGGAGACCCAGTACTTC	CASQARAGETQYF
-	TRBV7-2	-	TRBJ2-3	TGTGCCAGCAGCTTCAGCGCCTGGGCGGCGGGGCCAGATACGCAGTATTTT	CASSFSAWAAGPDTQYF
-	TRBV25-1	TRBD1	TRBJ1-6	TGTGCCAGTATGGGACAGCTCAATTCACCCCTCCACTTT	CASMGQLNSPLHF
medium-sized	TRBV6-4	TRBD2	TRBJ2-1	TGTGCCAGCAGTGAAGCGGGAGGGCCCAATGAGCAGTTCTTC	CASSEAGGPNEQFF
-	TRBV9	-	TRBJ1-6	TGTGCCAGCAGCACTGGGACCGCTGCTTCACCCCTCCACTTT	CASSTGTAASPLHF
-	TRBV11-2	-	TRBJ2-1	TGTGCCAGCAGCCCCGCCAGGGCGACATCCTACAATGAGCAGTTCTTC	CASSPARATSYNEQFF
-	TRBV4-2	-	TRBJ2-3	TGTGCCAGCAGCCAAGTGGGGGTGCGGCGCACAGATACGCAGTATTTT	CASSQVGVRRTDTQYF
-	TRBV5-4	TRBD2	TRBJ2-1	TGTGCCAGCAGCTCGGGACTAGCGGGGACCGGAAAAGAAAAAGAGTTCTTC	CASSSGLAGTGKEKEFF
-	TRBV11-3	-	TRBJ1-1	TGTGCCAGCAGCTTGGGGGTGTCCACTGAAGCTTTCTTT	CASSLGVSTEAFF
-	TRBV9	TRBD2	TRBJ2-1	TGTGCCAGCAGCGGCCGGACTAGCGGGAGTGTTGATGAGCAGTTCTTC	CASSGRTSGSVDEQFF
-	TRBV4-2	-	TRBJ1-5	TGTGCCAGCAGCCAAGGGGGACAAGAGTATAGCAATCAGCCCCAGCATTTT	CASSQGGQEYSNQPQHF
-	TRBV19	-	TRBJ2-1	TGTGCCAGTAGCAACAGGGTCTATGAGCAGTTCTTC	CASSNRVYEQFF
-	TRBV5-1	TRBD1	TRBJ1-1	TGCGCCAGCAGCCTGTGGGCCCGACAGGGGAACACTGAAGCTTTCTTT	CASSLWARQGNTEAFF
-	TRBV19	-	TRBJ2-5	TGTGCCAGTAGTTTCCAGCCCCAAGAGACCCAGTACTTC	CASSFQPQETQYF
-	TRBV2	TRBD1	TRBJ1-6	TGTGCCAGCAGGGGGACAGGGCCCTCACCCCTCCACTTT	CASRGTGPSPLHF
once	TRBV5-1	-	TRBJ2-2	TGCGCCAGCAGCCAAACCCTCGCGAACACCGGGGAGCTGTTTTTT	CASSQTLANTGELFF
-	TRBV29-1	-	TRBJ2-6	TGCAGCGTTGGGAGGCCAAGTCCCTCTGGGGCCAACGTCCTGACTTTC	CSVGRPSPSGANVLTF
-	TRBV5-5	TRBD1	TRBJ1-6	TGTGCCAGCAGCTTGGGACCGGGACAGGGTTCACCCCTCCACTTT	CASSLGPGQGSPLHF
-	TRBV7-8	-	TRBJ2-7	TGTGCCAGCAGCTTAGGGCCTATAGCGCCCCTGACCTACGAGCAGTACTTC	CASSLGPIAPLTYEQYF
-	TRBV5-4	TRBD1	TRBJ1-4	TGTGCCAGCAGCCGAAGTGAACAGGGGACTGCTGAAAAACTGTTTTTT	CASSRSEQGTAEKLFF
-	TRBV9	TRBD2	TRBJ2-7	TGTGCCAGCAGCGTAGATTTGACTAGCAGGAGGGCGCAGTACTTC	CASSVDLTSRRAQYF
-	TRBV6-6	-	TRBJ1-1	TGTGCCAGCAGACCGACAGCCACGAACACTGAAGCTTTCTTT	CASRPTATNTEAFF
-	TRBV6-4	TRBD2	TRBJ2-3	TGTGCCAGCAGTGAGCGACTAGCAGGAGATACGCAGTATTTT	CASSERLAGDTQYF
-	TRBV4-3	-	TRBJ2-7	TGCGCCAGCAGCCAACGTGCCAGCGATACACGCGAGCAGTACTTC	CASSQRASDTREQYF
-	TRBV11-3	-	TRBJ2-2	TGTGCCAGCAGGGGCGGCACCGGGGAGCTGTTTTTT	CASRGGTGELFF
-	TRBV27	-	TRBJ2-7	TGTGCCAGCAGTCCGACTGGGAGGCACGGCTCCCTCTACGAGCAGTACTTC	CASSPTGRHGSLYEQYF
-	TRBV7-2	-	TRBJ2-3	TGTGCCAGCTCCATAACTGGGGGGGCCTCCCCAGATACGCAGTATTTT	CASSITGGASPDTQYF
-	TRBV18	TRBD1	TRBJ2-5	TGTGCCAGCTCACCTGGTAGGACAGGTTACGAAGAGACCCAGTACTTC	CASSPGRTGYEETQYF
-	TRBV5-1	-	TRBJ2-1	TGCGCCAGCAGCTTGATCCTGGACAATGAGCAGTTCTTC	CASSLILDNEQFF
few	TRBV5-5	-	TRBJ1-6	TGTGCCAGCAGGACACCAACGGCTAATTCACCCCTCCACTTT	CASRTPTANSPLHF
-	TRBV28	-	TRBJ2-4	TGTGCCAGCAGTTCAGGAGGACTTTTGATGGACAAAAACATTCAGTACTTC	CASSSGGLLMDKNIQYF
-	TRBV19	-	TRBJ2-7	TGTGCCAGTGGGACGACAGCCTACGAGCAGTACTTC	CASGTTAYEQYF
-	TRBV25-1	-	TRBJ1-1	TGTGCCAGCAGTGAGCAGGGCCTGAACACTGAAGCTTTCTTT	CASSEQGLNTEAFF
-	TRBV6-1	-	TRBJ2-3	TGTGCCAGCAGAGGGACCGCAGATACGCAGTATTTT	CASRGTADTQYF
-	TRBV7-2	-	TRBJ1-2	TGTGCCAGCAGCCCCCCGACACGGTCGTATGGCTACACCTTC	CASSPPTRSYGYTF
few	TRBV6-1	TRBD1	TRBJ2-5	TGTGCCAGCAGTGGCAACAGGGGCGAGACCCAGTACTTC	CASSGNRGETQYF
-	TRBV28	-	TRBJ2-1	TGTGCCAGCACCGACTTTTGGACCGAACTAGGGGAATACAATGAGCAGTTCTTC	CASTDFWTELGEYNEQFF
-	TRBV10-1	-	TRBJ2-5	TGCGCCAGCAGTGAGGCCGGGCCGGGGGAGACCCAGTACTTC	CASSEAGPGETQYF
-	TRBV6-5	-	TRBJ1-3	TGTGCCAGCAGTTACGGATCAGGGATGGACACCATATATTTT	CASSYGSGMDTIYF
-	TRBV7-2	-	TRBJ2-7	TGTGCCAGCAGCTTCTCTGGGTCTCCCTACGAGCAGTACTTC	CASSFSGSPYEQYF
-	TRBV6-4	-	TRBJ2-3	TGTGCCAGCAGTGATGGGCTATCCACAGATACGCAGTATTTT	CASSDGLSTDTQYF
once	TRBV19	TRBD1	TRBJ1-1	TGTGCCAGTAGTATAAAACCGGGACAGAGGTACGCTGAAGCTTTCTTT	CASSIKPGQRYAEAFF
-	TRBV7-3	TRBD1	TRBJ2-3	TGTGCCAGCAGCTTAGGGACAGCTACAGATACGCAGTATTTT	CASSLGTATDTQYF
-	TRBV6-5	TRBD1	TRBJ1-4	TGTGCCAGCAGTCCCACAGGGGGTAAATGGGAAAAACTGTTTTTT	CASSPTGGKWEKLFF
-	TRBV10-3	-	TRBJ2-1	TGTGCCATCAGTGAATTGTCTGGGAATGAGCAGTTCTTC	CAISELSGNEQFF
-	TRBV12-2	-	TRBJ1-2	TGTGCAAGTCGCTTAGAGTACGGGACAGGGGGCCCTCGCTATGGCTACACCTTC	CASRLEYGTGGPRYGYTF
-	TRBV18	-	TRBJ1-3	TGTGCCAGCTCACCACCGGAAGGGCTCTCTGGAAACACCATATATTTT	CASSPPEGLSGNTIYF
-	TRBV7-2	-	TRBJ1-3	TGTGCCAGCACCCTCTGGGGGGGCGCTGGAAACACCATATATTTT	CASTLWGGAGNTIYF
-	TRBV6-5	-	TRBJ2-7	TGTGCCAGCAGTTACTCCCGACAGGAGCACTCCTACGAGCAGTACTTC	CASSYSRQEHSYEQYF
-	TRBV2	-	TRBJ1-1	TGTGCCAGCAGTGAAGAAGGAGGGGCCTTGAACACTGAAGCTTTCTTT	CASSEEGGALNTEAFF
-	TRBV6-6	-	TRBJ2-6	TGTGCCAGCATCGGAAGACGGACCTCTGGGGCCAACGTCCTGACTTTC	CASIGRRTSGANVLTF
-	TRBV9	-	TRBJ2-7	TGTGCCAGCAGCCCCCGGGGTGGGGTAGTTTCCTACGAGCAGTACTTC	CASSPRGGVVSYEQYF